This T cell receptor (beta chain) was identified during a study of shared clonotypes between healthy human individuals. The CDR3 totals 13 residues. Germline values: CDR1 MDHEN, CDR2 SYDVKM. Produced via immunoSEQ multiplex PCR; TCRdb's table is partial and in-frame only. The repertoire includes 650,000 to 800,000 clones, approximately 77% of them detected once, and about 1.7% sits in the top ten. Material: memory CD4+ T cells sorted from blood. This sample's subset: CD45RA-negative fraction. The TCR originated in a woman aged 30 to 39 in good health. J is TRBJ2-5 and V is TRBV28; possible D gene TRBD2, 7 bases. The J call may be wrong; the DNA end is better matched by TRBJ2-7. As DNA, the CDR3 is TGTGCCAGCAGGAGGGGGGGAGTCTACGAGCAGTACTTC. Encoded protein: CASRRGGVYEQYF.